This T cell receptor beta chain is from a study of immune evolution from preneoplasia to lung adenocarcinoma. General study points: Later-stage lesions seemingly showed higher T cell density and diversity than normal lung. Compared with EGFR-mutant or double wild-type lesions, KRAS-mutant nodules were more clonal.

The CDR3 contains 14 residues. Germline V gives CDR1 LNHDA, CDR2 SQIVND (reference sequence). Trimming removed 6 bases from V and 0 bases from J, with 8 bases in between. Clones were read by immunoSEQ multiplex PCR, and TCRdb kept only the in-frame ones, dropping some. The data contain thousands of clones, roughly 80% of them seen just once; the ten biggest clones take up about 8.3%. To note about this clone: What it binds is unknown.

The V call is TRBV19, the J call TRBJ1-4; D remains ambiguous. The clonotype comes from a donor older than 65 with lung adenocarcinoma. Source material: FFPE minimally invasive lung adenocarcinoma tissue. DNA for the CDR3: TGTGCCAGTAGACGTCGGGCAACTAATGAAAAACTGTTTTTT. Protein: CASRRRATNEKLFF.